A single sample gave rise to the 17 T cell receptor beta chains below, sequenced in a study of cytomegalovirus exposure and HLA in healthy donors. PCR was performed using 60 Vbeta and 13 Jbeta primers. The protocol was immunoSEQ multiplex PCR, while the TCRdb copy is restricted to in-frame clones and leaves out a portion. The sample has about 190,000 clones, around 86% seen once. The sequencing sample was made of PBMCs. These TCRs come from a woman younger than 30 in good health and CMV-seronegative.

The chain uses TRBV28 and TRBJ1-6; TRBD1 matches at 9 bases. The V segment lost 5 bases and the J segment 7 bases; nucleotides outside the gene matches: 9. CDR1 and CDR2 (germline): MDHEN, SYDVKM. This CDR3 has 16 residues. CDR3 nucleotide sequence: TGTGCCAGCAGTCAAACAGGGGGCAAATACAATTCACCCCTCCACTTT. Encoded protein: CASSQTGGKYNSPLHF.

The chain carries TRBV6-1 and TRBJ2-1, with TRBD1 matching over 7 bases. From germline, CDR1 is MNHNS and CDR2 SASEGT. Trimming cost V 5 bases and J 8 bases; bases outside gene matches: 6. The CDR3 runs 13 residues. The DNA for the CDR3 is TGTGCCAGCAGTCCGACAGGGCAGCATGAGCAGTTCTTC. Amino acid sequence: CASSPTGQHEQFF.

This chain links TRBV9 with TRBJ1-2; D perhaps matches TRBD1 (5 bases). Between the trimmed V and J ends, which lost 0 bases and 4 bases, there was a span of 13 bases. Germline-derived CDR1 and CDR2 are SGDLS and YYNGEE. There are 15 residues in the CDR3. As DNA, the CDR3 is TGTGCCAGCAGCGTAGTAGACAGAATATCCTATGGCTACACCTTC. Translated, it gives CASSVVDRISYGYTF.

This clone was recorded only once. The gene calls are TRBV10-1 and TRBJ2-2; TRBD1 agrees at 9 bases. V was clipped by 0 bases and J by 6 bases; unmatched bases: 5. This CDR3 spans 16 amino acids. The germline V gene has CDR1 WNHNN and CDR2 SYGVQD (reference sequence). The CDR3 sequence: CASSESGTGRPGELFF. The CDR3 DNA reads as TGCGCCAGCAGTGAGTCGGGGACAGGGAGGCCCGGGGAGCTGTTTTTT.

This clone appeared a few times. The rearrangement links TRBV11-2 to TRBJ1-2; 7 bases are shared with TRBD1. Germline lookup yields CDR1 SGHAT and CDR2 FQNNGV. CDR3 size: 13 residues. Losses at the gene ends were 5 bases for V and 7 bases for J; bases not matched to a gene: 7. The CDR3 DNA reads as TGTGCCAGCAGCCAACAGGGGCGAGGTGGCTACACCTTC. It translates to CASSQQGRGGYTF.

This clone was seen a handful of times. For the CDR3, the DNA is TGTGCCAGCAGCCGGACAGGGCAAGACACAGATACGCAGTATTTT. This translates into CASSRTGQDTDTQYF. The V and J genes are TRBV6-5 and TRBJ2-3; 8 bases map to TRBD1. This CDR3 has 15 residues. Trimming at V came to 6 bases and at J to 2 bases, leaving 7 bases not matched to a gene. CDR1 and CDR2 (germline): MNHEY, SVGAGI.

V usage is TRBV4-1 and J usage is TRBJ1-1, with 9 bases matching TRBD1. This CDR3 is built from 17 residues. Germline CDR1 MGHRA, CDR2 YSYEKL. Unmatched junction bases numbered 10, after V lost 0 bases and J lost 5 bases. The CDR3 DNA sequence: TGCGCCAGCAGCCAAGAATGGGTGGGACAGGGCAGGACTGAAGCTTTCTTT. Translating it yields CASSQEWVGQGRTEAFF.

This clone was seen a few times. The chain is built from TRBV4-2 and TRBJ2-3; D is possibly TRBD1 (6 bases). Germline V gene sequence: CDR1 LGHNA, CDR2 YNFKEQ. This CDR3 has 12 amino acids. V lost 4 bases and J 6 bases, leaving 8 bases between the germline ends. CDR3 bases: TGTGCCAGCAGCCCAGGGGAGGATACGCAGTATTTT. It specifies CASSPGEDTQYF.

This chain uses TRBV7-8 with TRBJ1-1, with a possible D match to TRBD1 (5 bases). The CDR3 totals 15 residues. Germline CDR1 reads SGHVS; CDR2 reads FQNEAQ. With 5 bases removed from V and 0 bases from J, the gap between germline ends came to 13 bases. CDR3 DNA sequence: TGTGCCAGCAGCGGGGCGGGGACGATGAACACTGAAGCTTTCTTT. Translating it yields CASSGAGTMNTEAFF.

This clone was counted once. The chain recombines TRBV10-3 with TRBJ2-2; TRBD2 aligns across 10 bases. V shed 6 bases and J 6 bases; nucleotides not matched to a gene: 7. The germline V gene encodes CDR1 ENHRY and CDR2 SYGVKD. The CDR3 is 15 amino acids. The CDR3 DNA reads as TGTGCCATCAGCTCTAGCGGGAGAGGGGCCGGGGAGCTGTTTTTT. Residues: CAISSSGRGAGELFF.

This clone was observed a few times. The chain recombines TRBV5-1 with TRBJ1-2, with a possible D match to TRBD1 (6 bases). V gave up 0 bases and J gave up 3 bases, with 15 bases separating them. Germline V CDR1 and CDR2: SGHRS, YFSETQ. The CDR3 contains 16 residues. DNA for the CDR3: TGCGCCAGCAGCTTGGGACCAGGGGTTAAGGACTATGGCTACACCTTC. Its protein is CASSLGPGVKDYGYTF.

The sample holds a few counts of this clone. This rearrangement joins TRBV28 to TRBJ1-1; possibly TRBD1 for D (6 bases). CDR3 length: 13 amino acids. V was pared by 4 bases and J by 7 bases, with 13 bases between. CDR1 MDHEN and CDR2 SYDVKM come from the germline V gene. The CDR3 here is CASSSPGELEAFF. The CDR3 DNA follows: TGTGCCAGCAGTTCCCCAGGGGAGCTTGAAGCTTTCTTT. Filled out from reference TRBV28 and TRBJ1-1, the complete variable domain reads DVKVTQSSRYLVKRTGEKVFLECVQDMDHENMFWYRQDPGLGLRLIYFSYDVKMKEKGDIPEGYSVSREKKERFSLILESASTNQTSMYLCASSSPGELEAFFGQGTRLTVV.

Details on this clone: This sample includes further DNA sequences coding for the same CDR3. V and J are TRBV5-1 and TRBJ2-7; TRBD2 matches at 9 bases. The CDR3 extends over 17 amino acids. V gave up 4 bases and J gave up 2 bases; unmatched junction bases: 13. Germline values: CDR1 SGHRS, CDR2 YFSETQ. CDR3 loop: CASSRRLAGGPTYEQYF. In DNA form, the CDR3 reads TGCGCCAGCAGCCGGAGGTTGGCGGGAGGGCCTACCTACGAGCAGTACTTC.

This chain uses TRBV6-6 with TRBJ1-4, with 10 bases lining up with TRBD1. V shed 6 bases and J 7 bases; nucleotides not matched to a gene: 5. Germline CDR1 reads MNHNY; CDR2 reads SVGAGI (reference sequence). This CDR3 has 14 amino acids. Here the CDR3 reads CASSPDRGREKLFF. CDR3 bases: TGTGCCAGCAGCCCTGACAGGGGGCGTGAAAAACTGTTTTTT.

The chain joins TRBV5-1 to TRBJ1-2, with 10 bases fitting TRBD1. The V gene's germline CDR1 is SGHRS and CDR2 YFSETQ. After removal of 3 bases from V and 0 bases from J, the junction contained 5 bases not matched to a gene. The CDR3 loop spans 16 amino acids. CDR3: CASSSGQGMANYGYTF. The CDR3 coding sequence is TGCGCCAGCAGCTCGGGACAGGGGATGGCTAACTATGGCTACACCTTC.

CDR3 sequence: CASSQNRGAAEAFF. CDR3 DNA sequence: TGTGCCAGCAGCCAAAATAGGGGCGCAGCTGAAGCTTTCTTT. The genes are TRBV7-8 and TRBJ1-1; tentatively, D is TRBD1 (5 bases). Trimming shortened V by 5 bases and J by 6 bases, and 16 bases separated the two germline ends. Per germline, CDR1 SGHVS and CDR2 FQNEAQ. CDR3 length equals 14 residues.

V and J are TRBV7-9 and TRBJ2-3, with unresolved D. Germline CDR1 reads SEHNR; CDR2 reads FQNEAQ (reference sequence). The CDR3 consists of 10 residues. Trimming left V 10 bases short and J 4 bases short, with 6 bases between. CDR3 DNA sequence: TGTGCCACTGGGCCAGATACGCAGTATTTT. It codes for CATGPDTQYF. Using reference TRBV7-9 and TRBJ2-3 for the parts outside the CDR3, the full variable domain is DTGVSQNPRHKITKRGQNVTFRCDPISEHNRLYWYRQTLGQGPEFLTYFQNEAQLEKSRLLSDRFSAERPKGSFSTLEIQRTEQGDSAMYLCATGPDTQYFGPGTRLTVL.